These 13 T cell receptor beta chains were sequenced from one sample in a study of blood T cell repertoires in COVID-19. TCRdb's copy holds only in-frame clones and misses some; the assay was immunoSEQ multiplex PCR. The sample lists fewer than 120,000 clones, 65% to 80% occurring once. The source material was peripheral blood. Receptor source: a woman aged 55-75 years with acute or convalescent COVID-19.

The chain's CDR3 is CASSEDLSGQRSFF. The CDR3 nucleotides read TGTGCCAGCAGTGAAGACCTGTCAGGGCAGAGGTCTTTCTTT. This chain uses TRBV6-1 with TRBJ1-1, with D perhaps matching TRBD1 (5 bases). V lost 1 base and J 12 bases, leaving 18 bases between the germline ends. CDR1 is MNHNS and CDR2 is SASEGT in the germline V gene. There are 14 residues in the CDR3.

This clone was seen once. The V call is TRBV29-1, the J call TRBJ2-3; D is perhaps TRBD1 (6 bases). Germline CDR1 and CDR2: SQVTM and ANQGSEA. Deletions cut 2 bases from V and 3 bases from J, with 12 bases between. The CDR3 consists of 14 residues. The CDR3 here is CSVEQGLRTDTQYF. The CDR3 nucleotides read TGCAGCGTTGAACAGGGGCTAAGGACAGATACGCAGTATTTT.

The rearrangement joins TRBV29-1 to TRBJ1-2; D not certain. V lost 7 bases and J 8 bases, leaving 17 bases between the germline ends. Looked up from germline, CDR1 is SQVTM and CDR2 is ANQGSEA. The CDR3 contains 12 residues. CDR3 coding DNA: TGCAGCGCCAGTGGAGGGCACGCGGGCTACACCTTC. Translation gives CSASGGHAGYTF.

The chain has TRBV19 and TRBJ2-7; TRBD1 matches 7 bases. The CDR3 is 16 residues long. J lost 0 bases, V lost 5 bases, and 10 bases had no gene match. From germline, CDR1 is LNHDA and CDR2 SQIVND (reference sequence). The CDR3 DNA is TGTGCCAGTAGTTTGAACGGACAGGAATTCTCCTACGAGCAGTACTTC. Residues: CASSLNGQEFSYEQYF.

CDR3 residues: CSARRGNTEAFF. The CDR3, as DNA: TGCAGCGCCCGTCGGGGGAACACTGAAGCTTTCTTT. This chain links TRBV29-1 with TRBJ1-1, with D unclear. Germline CDR1 is SQVTM and CDR2 is ANQGSEA. Trimming left V 7 bases short and J 1 base short, with 10 bases between. The CDR3 is 12 amino acids.

The chain carries TRBV12-3 or TRBV12-4 and TRBJ1-5; no clear D. This CDR3 comprises 13 residues. V dropped 8 bases and J dropped 5 bases, with 13 bases sitting between them. Here the CDR3 DNA reads TGTGCCAGCGCATTGGCCCGGGATCAGCCCCAGCATTTT. Translated: CASALARDQPQHF.

This clone was detected only once. The rearrangement joins TRBV5-6 to TRBJ2-5, with D possibly TRBD1 on 5 matching bases. Germline CDR1 is SGHDT and CDR2 is YYEEEE. Trimming removed 1 base at V and 5 bases at J, with 15 bases between. The CDR3 spans 15 residues. The CDR3 sequence: CASSLLTGPRETQYF. The CDR3 nucleotides are TGTGCCAGCAGCTTGTTAACAGGACCTCGGGAGACCCAGTACTTC.

The gene calls are TRBV7-3 and TRBJ2-7; TRBD1 is a possible D gene (5 bases). This CDR3 contains 14 residues. With 4 bases removed from V and 0 bases from J, the gap between germline ends came to 10 bases. Germline V gene data show CDR1 as SGHTA and CDR2 as FQGTGA. The CDR3 protein is CASSWGEYSYEQYF. The CDR3 DNA sequence: TGTGCCAGCAGCTGGGGCGAGTACTCCTACGAGCAGTACTTC.

This clone was observed a few times. J is TRBJ2-3 and V is TRBV7-2; 11 bases are a match to TRBD2. The germline V gene has CDR1 SGHTA and CDR2 FQGNSA. The CDR3 runs 19 residues. J lost 0 bases, V lost 5 bases, and 13 bases had no gene match. The CDR3 nucleotides read TGTGCCAGCAGCCGTCTAGCGGGGGGTCGCCCAAGTAGCACAGATACGCAGTATTTT. Translating gives CASSRLAGGRPSSTDTQYF.

The chain has TRBV10-2 and TRBJ2-7, with D hard to call. Germline-derived CDR1 and CDR2 are WSHSY and SAAADI. V lost 2 bases to trimming and J lost 3 bases, with 5 bases between them. This CDR3 region has 12 residues. CDR3: CASSEGGYEQYF. For the CDR3, the DNA is TGCGCCAGCAGTGAGGGCGGCTACGAGCAGTACTTC.

This clone was detected ten times or more. The chain employs TRBV4-2 and TRBJ2-2, with TRBD1 matching 9 bases. With 4 bases clipped from V and 4 bases from J, the junction kept 4 bases outside the gene matches. Per germline, CDR1 LGHNA and CDR2 YNFKEQ. CDR3 length: 15 residues. The CDR3 loop is CASSPGTGSTGELFF. The CDR3 DNA reads TGTGCCAGCAGCCCGGGGACAGGGAGCACCGGGGAGCTGTTTTTT.

This clone was observed once. The V and J genes are TRBV2 and TRBJ1-5; 9 bases are a match to TRBD1. V shed 7 bases and J 6 bases; nucleotides not matched to a gene: 4. This CDR3 has 13 amino acids. Looked up from germline, CDR1 is SNHLY and CDR2 is FYNNEI. The CDR3 here is CASKTGGGQPQHF. Written as DNA, the CDR3 is TGTGCCAGCAAAACAGGGGGCGGTCAGCCCCAGCATTTT.

The V call is TRBV6-1, the J call TRBJ2-7; TRBD1 might be the D (5 bases). Trimming removed 2 bases from V and 3 bases from J, with 11 bases in between. The CDR3 spans 14 residues. Germline CDR1 MNHNS, CDR2 SASEGT. The CDR3 DNA reads as TGTGCCAGCAGTGAAAACGGACACAACTACGAGCAGTACTTC. Protein product: CASSENGHNYEQYF.